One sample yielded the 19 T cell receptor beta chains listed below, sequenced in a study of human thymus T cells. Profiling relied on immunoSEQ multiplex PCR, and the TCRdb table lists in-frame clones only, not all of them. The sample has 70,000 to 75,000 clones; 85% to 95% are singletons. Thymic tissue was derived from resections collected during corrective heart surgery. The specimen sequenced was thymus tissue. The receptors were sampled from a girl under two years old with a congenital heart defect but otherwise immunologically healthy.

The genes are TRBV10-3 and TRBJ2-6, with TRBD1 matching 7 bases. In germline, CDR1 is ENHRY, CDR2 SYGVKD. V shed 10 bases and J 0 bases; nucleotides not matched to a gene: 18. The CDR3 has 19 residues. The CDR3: CATGPRDRQGSSGANVLTF. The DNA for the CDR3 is TGTGCCACCGGGCCCAGGGATAGACAGGGAAGCTCTGGGGCCAACGTCCTGACTTTC.

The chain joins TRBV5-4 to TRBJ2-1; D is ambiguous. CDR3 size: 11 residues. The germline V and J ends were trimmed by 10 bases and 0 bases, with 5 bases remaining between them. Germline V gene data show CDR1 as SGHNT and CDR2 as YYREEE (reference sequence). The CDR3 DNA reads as TGTGCCTTCCGCTCCTACAATGAGCAGTTCTTC. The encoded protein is CAFRSYNEQFF. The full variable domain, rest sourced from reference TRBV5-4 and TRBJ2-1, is ETGVTQSPTHLIKTRGQQVTLRCSSQSGHNTVSWYQQALGQGPQFIFQYYREEENGRGNFPPRFSGLQFPNYSSELNVNALELDDSALYLCAFRSYNEQFFGPGTRLTVL.

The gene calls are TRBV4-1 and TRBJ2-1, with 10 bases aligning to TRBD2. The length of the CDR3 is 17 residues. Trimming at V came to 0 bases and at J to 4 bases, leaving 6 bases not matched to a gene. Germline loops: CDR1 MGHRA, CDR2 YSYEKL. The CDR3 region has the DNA TGCGCCAGCAGCCAAGATAGAACTAGCGGGACATACAATGAGCAGTTCTTC. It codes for CASSQDRTSGTYNEQFF.

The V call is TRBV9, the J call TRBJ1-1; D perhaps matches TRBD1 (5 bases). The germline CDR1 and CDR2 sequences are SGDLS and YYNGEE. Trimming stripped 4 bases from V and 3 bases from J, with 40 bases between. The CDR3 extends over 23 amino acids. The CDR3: CASSPTEIGVLRDSRGRDTEAFF. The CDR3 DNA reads TGTGCCAGCAGCCCTACCGAAATAGGGGTTCTACGGGACTCAAGGGGTCGGGACACTGAAGCTTTCTTT.

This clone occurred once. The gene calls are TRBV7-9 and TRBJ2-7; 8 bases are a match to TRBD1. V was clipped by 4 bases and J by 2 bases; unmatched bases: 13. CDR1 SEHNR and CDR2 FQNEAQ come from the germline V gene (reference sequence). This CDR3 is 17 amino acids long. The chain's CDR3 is CASSSDRGEDKPYEQYF. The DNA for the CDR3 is TGTGCCAGCAGCTCTGACAGGGGCGAAGACAAACCCTACGAGCAGTACTTC. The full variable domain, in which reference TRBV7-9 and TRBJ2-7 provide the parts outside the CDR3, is DTGVSQNPRHKITKRGQNVTFRCDPISEHNRLYWYRQTLGQGPEFLTYFQNEAQLEKSRLLSDRFSAERPKGSFSTLEIQRTEQGDSAMYLCASSSDRGEDKPYEQYFGPGTRLTVT.

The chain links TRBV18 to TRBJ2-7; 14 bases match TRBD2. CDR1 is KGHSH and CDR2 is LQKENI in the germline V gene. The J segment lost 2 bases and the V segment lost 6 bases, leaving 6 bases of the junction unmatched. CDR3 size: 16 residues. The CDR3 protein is CASSLGTSGGTYEQYF. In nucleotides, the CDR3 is TGTGCCAGCTCCCTAGGGACTAGCGGGGGAACCTACGAGCAGTACTTC.

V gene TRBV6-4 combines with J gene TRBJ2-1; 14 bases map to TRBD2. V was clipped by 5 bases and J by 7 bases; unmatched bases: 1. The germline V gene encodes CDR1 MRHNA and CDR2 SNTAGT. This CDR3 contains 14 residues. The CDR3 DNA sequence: TGTGCCAGCAGTAGACTAGCGGGAGGGAATGAGCAGTTCTTC. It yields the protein CASSRLAGGNEQFF.

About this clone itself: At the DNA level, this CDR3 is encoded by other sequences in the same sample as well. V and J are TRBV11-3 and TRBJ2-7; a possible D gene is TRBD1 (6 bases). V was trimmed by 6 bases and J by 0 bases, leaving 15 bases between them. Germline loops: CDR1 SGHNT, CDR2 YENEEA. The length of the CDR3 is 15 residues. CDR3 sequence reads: CASSPTGSDSYEQYF. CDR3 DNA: TGTGCCAGCAGTCCCACAGGGTCGGACTCCTACGAGCAGTACTTC. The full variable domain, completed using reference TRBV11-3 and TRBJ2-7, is EAGVVQSPRYKIIEKKQPVAFWCNPISGHNTLYWYLQNLGQGPELLIRYENEEAVDDSQLPKDRFSAERLKGVDSTLKIQPAELGDSAVYLCASSPTGSDSYEQYFGPGTRLTVT.

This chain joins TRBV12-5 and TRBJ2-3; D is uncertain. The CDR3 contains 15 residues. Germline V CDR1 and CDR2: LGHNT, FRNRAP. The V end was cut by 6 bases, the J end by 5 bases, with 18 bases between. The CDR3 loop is CASGPYTTTGDTQYF. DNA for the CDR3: TGTGCTAGTGGCCCATACACCACGACGGGAGATACGCAGTATTTT.

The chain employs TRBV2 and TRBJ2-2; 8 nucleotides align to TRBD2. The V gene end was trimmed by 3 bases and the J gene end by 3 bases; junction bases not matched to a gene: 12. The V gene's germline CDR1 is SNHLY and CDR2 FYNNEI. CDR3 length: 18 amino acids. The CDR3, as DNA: TGTGCCAGCAGTGATGATGGGCTGCGGGGGGAGGACACCGGGGAGCTGTTTTTT. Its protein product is CASSDDGLRGEDTGELFF.

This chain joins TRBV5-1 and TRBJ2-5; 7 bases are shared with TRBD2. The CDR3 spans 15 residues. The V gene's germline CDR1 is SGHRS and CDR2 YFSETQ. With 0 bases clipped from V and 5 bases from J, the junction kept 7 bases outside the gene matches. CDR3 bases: TGCGCCAGCAGCTTGGCCGGACTAGAATTGGAGACCCAGTACTTC. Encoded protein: CASSLAGLELETQYF.

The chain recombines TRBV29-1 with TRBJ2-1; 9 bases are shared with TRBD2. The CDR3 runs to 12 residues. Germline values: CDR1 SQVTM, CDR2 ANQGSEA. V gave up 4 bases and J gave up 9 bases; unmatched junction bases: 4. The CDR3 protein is CSVGSGRGEQFF. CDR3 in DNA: TGCAGCGTTGGTAGCGGGAGAGGTGAGCAGTTCTTC.

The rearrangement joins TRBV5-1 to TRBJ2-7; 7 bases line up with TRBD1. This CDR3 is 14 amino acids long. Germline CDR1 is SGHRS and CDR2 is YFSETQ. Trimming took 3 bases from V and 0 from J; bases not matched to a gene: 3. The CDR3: CASSWGQLSYEQYF. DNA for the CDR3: TGCGCCAGCAGCTGGGGACAGCTCTCCTACGAGCAGTACTTC.

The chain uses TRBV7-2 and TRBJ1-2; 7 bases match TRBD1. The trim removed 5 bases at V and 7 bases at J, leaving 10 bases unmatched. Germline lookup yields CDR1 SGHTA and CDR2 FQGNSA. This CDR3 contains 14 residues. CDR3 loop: CASSDRDSGRGYTF. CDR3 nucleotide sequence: TGTGCCAGCAGCGACCGGGACAGCGGACGTGGCTACACCTTC.

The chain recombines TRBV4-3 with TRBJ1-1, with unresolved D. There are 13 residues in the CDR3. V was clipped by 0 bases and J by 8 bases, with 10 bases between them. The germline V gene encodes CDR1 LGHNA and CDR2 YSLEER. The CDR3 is CASSQDYTLEAFF. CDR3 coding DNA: TGCGCCAGCAGCCAAGATTATACGCTAGAAGCTTTCTTT.

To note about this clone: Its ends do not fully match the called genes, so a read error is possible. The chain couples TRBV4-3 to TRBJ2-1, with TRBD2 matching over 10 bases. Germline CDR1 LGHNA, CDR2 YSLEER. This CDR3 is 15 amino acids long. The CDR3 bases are TGCGCCAGCAGACAAGGGCTAGCGGGAGAAAATGAGCAGTTCTTC. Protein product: CASRQGLAGENEQFF.

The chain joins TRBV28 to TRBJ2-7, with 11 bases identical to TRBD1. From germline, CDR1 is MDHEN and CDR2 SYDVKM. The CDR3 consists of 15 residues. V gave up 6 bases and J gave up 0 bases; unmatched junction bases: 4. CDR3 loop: CASRAGTGGSYEQYF. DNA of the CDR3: TGTGCCAGCAGGGCCGGGACAGGGGGCTCCTACGAGCAGTACTTC.

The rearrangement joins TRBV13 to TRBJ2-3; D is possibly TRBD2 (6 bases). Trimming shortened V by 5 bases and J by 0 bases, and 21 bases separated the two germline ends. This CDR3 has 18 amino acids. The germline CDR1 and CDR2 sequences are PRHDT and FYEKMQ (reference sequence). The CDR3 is CASSRHILGRPSTDTQYF. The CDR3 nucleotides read TGTGCCAGCAGCCGCCATATATTAGGGAGGCCTAGCACAGATACGCAGTATTTT.

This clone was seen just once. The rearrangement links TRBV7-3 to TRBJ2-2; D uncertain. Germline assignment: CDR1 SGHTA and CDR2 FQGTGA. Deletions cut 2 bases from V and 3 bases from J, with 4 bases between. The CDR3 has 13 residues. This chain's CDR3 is CASSLGDTGELFF. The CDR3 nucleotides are TGTGCCAGCAGCTTAGGAGACACCGGGGAGCTGTTTTTT.